This T cell receptor beta chain was documented in a study of shared clonotypes between healthy human individuals. Study-wide background: The composition of the donors was two women and a few men aged 18 to 49.

Only Caucasian adults living in Nashville, Tennessee served as donors. Splitting the CD4+ cells yielded a CD45RA+ naive subset and a CD45RA-negative memory subset. Generated by immunoSEQ multiplex PCR, the TCRdb table keeps only in-frame clones and is missing some. Among millions of clones listed, 85% to 95% were seen once. CDR3 length: 12 amino acids. CDR1 is ENHRY, CDR2 SYGVKD, per germline. Between the trimmed V and J ends, which lost 5 bases and 0 bases, there was a span of 4 bases. What was sequenced was naive CD4+ T cells sorted from blood. Regarding subset: CD45RA+ positively selected. The chain has TRBV10-3 and TRBJ2-5; D uncertain. The TCR was taken from a man aged 18-30 years in good health. Here the CDR3 reads CAISRNQETQYF. The CDR3 DNA reads TGTGCCATCAGTCGAAACCAAGAGACCCAGTACTTC.